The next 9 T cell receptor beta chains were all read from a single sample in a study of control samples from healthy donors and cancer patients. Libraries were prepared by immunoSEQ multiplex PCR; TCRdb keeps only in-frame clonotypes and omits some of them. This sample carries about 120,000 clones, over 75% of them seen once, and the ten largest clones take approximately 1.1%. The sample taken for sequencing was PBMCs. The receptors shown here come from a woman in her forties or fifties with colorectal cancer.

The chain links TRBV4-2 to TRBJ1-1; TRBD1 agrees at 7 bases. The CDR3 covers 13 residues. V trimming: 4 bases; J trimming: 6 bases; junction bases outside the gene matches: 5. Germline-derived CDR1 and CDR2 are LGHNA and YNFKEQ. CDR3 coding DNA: TGTGCCAGCAGCCTTCGGCAGGGGGCTGAAGCTTTCTTT. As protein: CASSLRQGAEAFF.

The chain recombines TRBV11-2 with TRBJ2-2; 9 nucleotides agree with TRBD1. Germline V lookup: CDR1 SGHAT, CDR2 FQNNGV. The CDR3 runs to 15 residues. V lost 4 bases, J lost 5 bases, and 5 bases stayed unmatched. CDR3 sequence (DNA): TGTGCCAGCAGCTCCCGGGACAGGGTAACCGGGGAGCTGTTTTTT. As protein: CASSSRDRVTGELFF.

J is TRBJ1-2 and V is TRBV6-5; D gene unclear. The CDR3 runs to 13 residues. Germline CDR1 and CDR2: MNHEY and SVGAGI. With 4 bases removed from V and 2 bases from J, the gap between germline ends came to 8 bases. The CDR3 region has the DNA TGTGCCAGCAGTTCCGAGACAAACTATGGCTACACCTTC. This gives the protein CASSSETNYGYTF.

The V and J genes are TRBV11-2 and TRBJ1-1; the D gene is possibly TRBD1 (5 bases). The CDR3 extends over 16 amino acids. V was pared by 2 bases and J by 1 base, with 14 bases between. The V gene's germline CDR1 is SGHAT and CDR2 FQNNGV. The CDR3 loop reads CASSLRGPIANTEAFF. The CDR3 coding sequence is TGTGCCAGCAGCTTAAGGGGTCCGATTGCGAACACTGAAGCTTTCTTT.

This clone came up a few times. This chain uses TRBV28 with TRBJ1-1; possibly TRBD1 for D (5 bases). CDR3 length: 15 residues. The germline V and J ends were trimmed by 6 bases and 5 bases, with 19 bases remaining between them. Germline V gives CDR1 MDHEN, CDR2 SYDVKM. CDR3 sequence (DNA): TGTGCCAGCAGCCGGGACCGGGGGGAGGGGACTGAAGCTTTCTTT. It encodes CASSRDRGEGTEAFF.

The CDR3, as DNA: TGTGCCAGTAGTAAACTAGCGGGGAAAGAGACCCAGTACTTC. It yields the protein CASSKLAGKETQYF. V gene TRBV19 combines with J gene TRBJ2-5, with 10 positions matching TRBD2. The J segment lost 3 bases and the V segment lost 4 bases, leaving 2 bases of the junction unmatched. CDR3 size: 14 residues. Germline CDR1 and CDR2: LNHDA and SQIVND (reference sequence).

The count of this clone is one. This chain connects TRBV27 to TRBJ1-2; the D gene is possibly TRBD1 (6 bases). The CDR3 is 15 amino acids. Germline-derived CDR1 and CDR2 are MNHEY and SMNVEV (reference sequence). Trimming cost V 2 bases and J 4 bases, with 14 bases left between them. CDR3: CASSLKPMGAYGYTF. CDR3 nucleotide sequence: TGTGCCAGCAGTTTAAAGCCCATGGGGGCCTATGGCTACACCTTC.

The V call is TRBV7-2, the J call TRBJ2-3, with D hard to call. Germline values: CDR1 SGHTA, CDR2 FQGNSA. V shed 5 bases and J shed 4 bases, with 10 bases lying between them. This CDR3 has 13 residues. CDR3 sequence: CASSPYAPDTQYF. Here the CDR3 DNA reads TGTGCCAGCAGCCCCTATGCCCCAGATACGCAGTATTTT.

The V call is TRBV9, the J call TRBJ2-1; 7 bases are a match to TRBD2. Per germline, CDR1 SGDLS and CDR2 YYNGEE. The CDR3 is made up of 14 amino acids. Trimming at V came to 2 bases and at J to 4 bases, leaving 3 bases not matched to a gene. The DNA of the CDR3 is TGTGCCAGCAGCGTGCTAGCGGATTACAATGAGCAGTTCTTC. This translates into CASSVLADYNEQFF.